A single sample is the source of the 22 T cell receptor delta chains below, sequenced in a study of DNA immune sequencing with unique molecular identifiers (dated by TCRdb to the early 2020s). Libraries were prepared through multiplex PCR. The sequencer was an Illumina MiniSeq. A 32-plex assay amplified the genomic DNA, with primers for all 8 TRDV and 4 TRDJ genes spanning the CDR3. A 12-nucleotide UMI was introduced during 2 to 4 barcoding PCR cycles, after which a second PCR was performed with Illumina adapter primers. Public reads were reanalyzed in TCRdb with CATT, and rows carrying the same DNA were merged afterwards. The sample includes around 780 delta-chain clones, with approximately 26% observed a single time. About 45% of the sample lies in the top ten. Input material: gamma-delta T cells enriched from blood buffy coat, or unenriched PBMCs (not recorded which). Receptors originate from a human donor in good health.

About this clone itself: This is likely an artifact of a read error, given a far larger clone one base away. Other DNA sequences within the sample encode an identical CDR3. The CDR3: CACDLLGTDTDKLIF. The CDR3 DNA reads TGTGCCTGTGACCTACTGGGAACAGACACCGATAAACTCATCTTT. V gene TRDV2 combines with J gene TRDJ1, with a tentative D call TRDD3 (6 bases). Germline assignment: CDR1 GEAIGNYY and CDR2 EKD. V gave up 3 bases and J gave up 0 bases, with 13 bases separating them. This CDR3 contains 15 residues.

As for this clone: A far larger clone is just one base off, so this is likely a read error. This sequence joins TRDV2 and TRDJ1; 13 positions match TRDD3. V lost 3 bases to trimming and J lost 0 bases; unmatched junction nucleotides: 15. Germline CDR1 and CDR2: GEAIGNYY and EKD. CDR3 size: 20 residues. CDR3 DNA: TGTGCCTGTGACGCCGTCGCTACTGGGGGATACGGAGGGTACACCGATAAACTCATCTTT. Translating gives CACDAVATGGYGGYTDKLIF.

This clone is large in the sample. The CDR3 protein is CACDSLLGAPNTDKLIF. The CDR3 nucleotides are TGTGCCTGTGACTCCCTCCTGGGGGCTCCCAACACCGATAAACTCATCTTT. The gene calls are TRDV2 and TRDJ1; 7 bases map to TRDD3. The germline V gene encodes CDR1 GEAIGNYY and CDR2 EKD. This CDR3 region has 17 residues. After removal of 3 bases from V and 0 bases from J, the junction contained 12 bases not matched to a gene.

This clone was found a few times. The rearrangement joins TRDV1 to TRDJ4; D perhaps matches TRDD3 (5 bases). The germline CDR1 and CDR2 sequences are TSWWSYY and QGS. V lost 0 bases and J 0 bases, leaving 17 bases between the germline ends. This CDR3 contains 17 residues. The CDR3 DNA sequence: TGTGCTCTTGGGGAACTCCTCGCGGGGGGGTCGGCCAGACCCCTGATCTTT. Residues: CALGELLAGGSARPLIF.

To note about this clone: A read error may explain this, as a much larger clone is one base away. This sample includes further DNA sequences coding for the same CDR3. The rearrangement joins TRDV3 to TRDJ2; TRDD2 matches 9 bases. Germline V gives CDR1 TVYSNPD, CDR2 GDNSRS (reference sequence). The V gene end was trimmed by 0 bases and the J gene end by 1 base; junction bases not matched to a gene: 21. The CDR3 is 21 residues long. The chain's CDR3 is CAFSLPTSLWGIPFLTAQLFF. In DNA, the CDR3 is TGTGCCTTTAGCCTTCCTACGTCTCTCTGGGGAATTCCTTTTTTGACAGCACAACTCTTCTTT.

Worth noting for this clone: It differs at one base from a far larger clone, so likely a read error. Other DNA sequences in this sample translate to the same CDR3. This chain links TRDV2 with TRDJ1; TRDD3 matches 10 bases. V shed 3 bases, J shed 5 bases, and the junction held 23 bases outside the gene matches. CDR3 length: 20 residues. Germline V gene data show CDR1 as GEAIGNYY and CDR2 as EKD. The CDR3 is CACDPVLGDAKGRGPDKLIF. CDR3 DNA sequence: TGTGCCTGTGACCCCGTACTGGGGGATGCGAAAGGGAGAGGACCAGATAAACTCATCTTT.

Concerning this clone: Only one base separates this from a far larger clonotype, so it likely reflects a read error. The chain combines TRDV2 with TRDJ1; 7 nucleotides agree with TRDD3. J lost 0 bases, V lost 1 base, and 10 bases had no gene match. Germline V gene data show CDR1 as GEAIGNYY and CDR2 as EKD. The CDR3 covers 17 residues. The CDR3 DNA follows: TGTGCCTGTGACACTCTGGGGGTTGGAAAGTACACCGATAAACTCATCTTT. Its protein is CACDTLGVGKYTDKLIF.

This clone was seen more than once but under ten times. This likely traces to a read error, being one base from a far larger clone. V and J are TRDV2 and TRDJ1; 9 bases agree with TRDD3. Per the germline V gene, CDR1 is GEAIGNYY and CDR2 is EKD. This CDR3 has 19 residues. The CDR3 reads CACDTLSLLGEEYTEKLIF. In nucleotides, the CDR3 is TGTGCCTGTGACACCTTGTCTTTACTGGGGGAAGAGTACACCGAAAAACTCATCTTT.

The CDR3 spells CALGELVATTNRGVDKLIF. The CDR3 DNA follows: TGTGCTCTTGGGGAACTGGTTGCTACGACAAACCGGGGGGTCGATAAACTCATCTTT. The gene calls are TRDV1 and TRDJ1; possibly TRDD3 for D (5 bases). V lost 0 bases to trimming and J lost 4 bases, with 24 bases between them. Germline lookup yields CDR1 TSWWSYY and CDR2 QGS. This CDR3 is 19 amino acids long.

This clone was detected a few times. The chain uses TRDV1 and TRDJ1; perhaps TRDD3 as D (7 bases). V lost 4 bases to trimming and J lost 1 base, with 28 bases between them. This CDR3 comprises 20 residues. CDR1 and CDR2 (germline): TSWWSYY, QGS. The CDR3 sequence: CALGALIPNAVWGLTDKLIF. DNA of the CDR3: TGTGCTCTTGGGGCCCTTATTCCTAATGCCGTCTGGGGGCTCACCGATAAACTCATCTTT.

By its share, this clone is medium-sized. The rearrangement joins TRDV1 to TRDJ1, with 9 nucleotides matching TRDD3. CDR1 is TSWWSYY, CDR2 QGS, per germline. This CDR3 spans 25 amino acids. The ends lost 8 bases at V and 3 bases at J; junction bases unmatched: 40. Written as DNA, the CDR3 is TGTGCTCTTCATCCCAGGGCCCTCCTATATAGATCTTGGGGGATATCCCAGGGGGTGGCCGATAAACTCATCTTT. It translates to CALHPRALLYRSWGISQGVADKLIF.

In its sample, this clone ranks as medium-sized. CDR3 sequence: CALGELARPVPFGTDKLIF. Written as DNA, the CDR3 is TGTGCTCTTGGGGAATTAGCTCGTCCCGTCCCGTTTGGAACCGATAAACTCATCTTT. The chain combines TRDV1 with TRDJ1; no reliable D call. Germline loops: CDR1 TSWWSYY, CDR2 QGS. Trimming cost V 2 bases and J 2 bases, with 24 bases left between them. The CDR3 loop spans 19 amino acids.

Of note for this clone: With only one base between it and a far larger clone, this is likely a read error. V is TRDV2 and J is TRDJ1; TRDD3 aligns across 9 bases. The junction had 11 bases not matched to a gene; V was cut back by 1 base and J by 3 bases. This CDR3 region has 17 residues. Germline V gene sequence: CDR1 GEAIGNYY, CDR2 EKD. CDR3 sequence: CACDTLGDGKYADKLIF. CDR3 DNA: TGTGCCTGTGACACTCTGGGGGATGGAAAGTACGCCGATAAACTCATCTTT.

This clone was counted a single time. This sequence is one base from a far larger clone and is likely a read error. Additional DNA sequences in this sample encode the identical CDR3. This chain joins TRDV2 and TRDJ1; 9 bases agree with TRDD3. The length of the CDR3 is 16 residues. Germline V gives CDR1 GEAIGNYY, CDR2 EKD. V gave up 2 bases and J gave up 3 bases; unmatched junction bases: 9. The CDR3 sequence: CACDKLGDTQADKLIF. The CDR3 DNA reads as TGTGCCTGTGACAAGCTCGGGGATACGCAGGCCGATAAACTCATCTTT.

In the case of this clone: With only one base between it and a far larger clone, this is likely a read error. The V gene is TRDV2, the J gene TRDJ1; 11 nucleotides align to TRDD3. CDR1 and CDR2 from the germline V gene are GEAIGNYY and EKD. This CDR3 is 17 amino acids long. J lost 6 bases, V lost 0 bases, and 11 bases had no gene match. CDR3 sequence: CACDTVGGYAGTYKLIF. CDR3 sequence (DNA): TGTGCCTGTGACACCGTTGGGGGATACGCTGGGACCTATAAACTCATCTTT.

A remark on this clone: This probably arose from a read error, given a far larger clone one base away. This rearrangement joins TRDV2 to TRDJ1; 11 nucleotides match TRDD3. CDR3 length: 17 amino acids. The germline V gene encodes CDR1 GEAIGNYY and CDR2 EKD. The CDR3 DNA reads as TGTGCCGGTGACACCGTTGGGGGATACGCTGGGACCGATAAACTCATCTTT. Translation: CAGDTVGGYAGTDKLIF.

This clone is medium-sized by share. Other DNA sequences of this sample code for an identical CDR3. The chain combines TRDV1 with TRDJ1; 9 bases map to TRDD3. The ends lost 5 bases at V and 0 bases at J; junction bases unmatched: 34. The length of the CDR3 is 25 residues. Germline V gives CDR1 TSWWSYY, CDR2 QGS. The CDR3 is CALGPKSSFRKGDTLVPRYTDKLIF. The CDR3 nucleotides are TGTGCTCTTGGGCCCAAATCCTCTTTCCGGAAGGGGGATACATTGGTCCCTAGGTACACCGATAAACTCATCTTT.

This clone is medium-sized within its sample. The rearrangement joins TRDV1 to TRDJ1, with TRDD3 as a possible D gene (5 bases). From germline, CDR1 is TSWWSYY and CDR2 QGS. V shed 4 bases and J shed 1 base, with 25 bases lying between them. The CDR3 is made up of 19 amino acids. CDR3 in DNA: TGTGCTCTTGGGGGTGTGGCTTGGGGTCGGGGGCTCCTCACCGATAAACTCATCTTT. It translates to CALGGVAWGRGLLTDKLIF.

By share, this clone counts as medium-sized. The chain has TRAV29/DV5 and TRDJ1, with D tentatively TRDD3 (6 bases). The germline gives CDR1 NSMFDY, CDR2 ISSIKDK. CDR3 length equals 24 residues. V was cut by 0 bases and J by 0 bases, with 39 bases left in between. In DNA, the CDR3 is TGTGCAGCAAGCGGCGGAAGGGTCCTAGCACGGGGGGACCAAGATTTGCTGTACACCGATAAACTCATCTTT. Protein product: CAASGGRVLARGDQDLLYTDKLIF.

This clone was recorded once. TCRdb assigns this DNA the protein of a much larger clone, which departs from its translation at residue 8; this likely reflects a read error, and the protein shown comes from translating the DNA. This sequence joins TRDV2 and TRDJ3, with D maybe TRDD3 (6 bases). V lost 0 bases to trimming and J lost 0 bases, with 17 bases between them. Germline loops: CDR1 GEAIGNYY, CDR2 EKD. The CDR3 spans 20 residues. The DNA for the CDR3 is TGTGCCTGTGACACCTTGGGGGCCACGAACGGCTCCTGGGACACCCGACAGATGTTTTTC. Translating gives CACDTLGATNGSWDTRQMFF.

A remark on this clone: This likely reflects a read error, since a far larger clone is one base away. This chain connects TRDV1 to TRDJ1, with a weak D call TRDD3 (6 bases). This CDR3 has 18 amino acids. The germline V and J ends were trimmed by 1 base and 0 bases, with 18 bases remaining between them. Germline V gives CDR1 TSWWSYY, CDR2 QGS. The CDR3 loop reads CALGEPLWGNPNTDKLIF. Written as DNA, the CDR3 is TGTGCTCTTGGGGAACCCCTCTGGGGAAACCCCAACACCGATAAACTCATCTTT.

The chain joins TRDV1 to TRDJ1; TRDD3 matches 9 bases. Trimming at V came to 2 bases and at J to 0 bases, leaving 16 bases not matched to a gene. This CDR3 comprises 20 residues. From germline, CDR1 is TSWWSYY and CDR2 QGS. CDR3 loop: CALGETGFGDTGSYTDKLIF. Written as DNA, the CDR3 is TGTGCTCTTGGGGAAACCGGGTTCGGGGATACGGGCTCCTACACCGATAAACTCATCTTT.